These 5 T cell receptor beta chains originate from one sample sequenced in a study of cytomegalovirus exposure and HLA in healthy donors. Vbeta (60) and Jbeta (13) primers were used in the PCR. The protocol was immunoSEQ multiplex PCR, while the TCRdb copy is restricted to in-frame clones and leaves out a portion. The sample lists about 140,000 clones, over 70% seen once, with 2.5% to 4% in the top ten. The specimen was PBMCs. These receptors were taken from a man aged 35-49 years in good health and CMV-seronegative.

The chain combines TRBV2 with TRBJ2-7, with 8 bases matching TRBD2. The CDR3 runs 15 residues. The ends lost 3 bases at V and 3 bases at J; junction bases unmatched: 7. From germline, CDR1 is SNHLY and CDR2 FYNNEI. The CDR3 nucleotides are TGTGCCAGCAGTGAGCTGGCGGGAGGCCTCTACGAGCAGTACTTC. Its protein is CASSELAGGLYEQYF.

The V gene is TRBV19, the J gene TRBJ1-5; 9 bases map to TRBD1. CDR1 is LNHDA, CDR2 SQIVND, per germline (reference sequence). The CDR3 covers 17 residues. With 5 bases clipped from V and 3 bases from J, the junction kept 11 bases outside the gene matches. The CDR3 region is CASSADEGQGFNQPQHF. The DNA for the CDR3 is TGTGCCAGTAGTGCAGACGAAGGACAGGGGTTCAATCAGCCCCAGCATTTT.

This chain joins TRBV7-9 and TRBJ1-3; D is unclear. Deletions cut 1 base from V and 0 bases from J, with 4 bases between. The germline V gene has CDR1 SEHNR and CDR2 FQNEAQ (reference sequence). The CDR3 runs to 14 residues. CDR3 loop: CASSLGLSGNTIYF. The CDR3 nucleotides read TGTGCCAGCAGCTTAGGGCTCTCTGGAAACACCATATATTTT.

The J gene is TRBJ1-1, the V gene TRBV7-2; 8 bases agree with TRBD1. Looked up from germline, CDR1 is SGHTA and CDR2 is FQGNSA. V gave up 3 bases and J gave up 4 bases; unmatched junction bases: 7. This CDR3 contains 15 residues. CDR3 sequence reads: CASSLQGAPFTEAFF. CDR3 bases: TGTGCCAGCAGCTTGCAGGGGGCGCCGTTCACTGAAGCTTTCTTT.

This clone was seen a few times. The CDR3 DNA reads TGCAGCGTTGTCCCCGGGGCGGGGGCAGATCAGCCCCAGCATTTT. This gives the protein CSVVPGAGADQPQHF. The chain couples TRBV29-1 to TRBJ1-5, with D possibly matching TRBD1 (6 bases). Germline V gene sequence: CDR1 SQVTM, CDR2 ANQGSEA. V was trimmed by 4 bases and J by 5 bases, leaving 18 bases between them. This CDR3 is 15 amino acids long.